This T cell receptor beta chain was identified in a study of blood T cells in healthy people across ages. Overall study results and limits: When set beside aged donors, long-lived donors presented more naive CD4+ cells and higher diversity.

This clonotype was detected ten times or more. Its antigen is undetermined. For the second PCR, which ran for roughly 6 to 11 cycles, a sample-barcoded 5' primer and a J-beta primer mix were used. A single record per CDR3 protein comes from TCRdb applying MiXCR to the 5' RACE reads. The data contain 650,000 to 1,000,000 distinct CDR3 sequences, about 45% of them singletons. Healthy Caucasians from Russia aged 6 to 90 served as donors. The CDR3 sequence is 13 residues long. Trimming removed 3 bases from V and 4 bases from J, with 7 bases in between. Germline V gives CDR1 SNHLY, CDR2 FYNNEI. This chain connects TRBV2 to TRBJ2-1; no reliable D call. The sequenced sample was blood. The sequence was collected from a man older than 75 in good health. CDR3 amino acids: CASSDVLYNEQFF. The CDR3 coding sequence is TGTGCCAGCAGTGACGTGCTTTACAATGAGCAGTTCTTC.